This TCR beta chain was captured in a study of CD8 T cells in Susac syndrome. Study-level results: As acknowledged by the study, its TCR sequencing and HLA analysis included a relatively small number of individuals.

An amount of RNA that ranged from about 0.45 to 1 ug was reverse transcribed with random hexamers. Via MiXCR, TCRdb re-called the immunoSEQ multiplex PCR reads, giving one row per CDR3 protein. This table holds around 170,000 distinct CDR3 sequences, 95% found once. In contrast to the negatively isolated CD8+ and CD4+ T cells, TEMRA cells were FACS-enriched. This CDR3 is 15 amino acids long. V was pared by 0 bases and J by 3 bases, with 13 bases between. CDR1 is DFQATT, CDR2 SNEGSKA, per germline (reference sequence). A word on this clonotype: Its antigen is unknown.

The chain employs TRBV20-1 and TRBJ2-3; perhaps TRBD2 as D (6 bases). This receptor was obtained from a human donor with Susac syndrome. Sequences were obtained from CD8+ T cells from PBMCs. The CDR3 loop reads CSARDKRAGTDTQYF. In DNA form, the CDR3 reads TGCAGTGCTAGAGATAAGCGGGCGGGGACAGATACGCAGTATTTT.